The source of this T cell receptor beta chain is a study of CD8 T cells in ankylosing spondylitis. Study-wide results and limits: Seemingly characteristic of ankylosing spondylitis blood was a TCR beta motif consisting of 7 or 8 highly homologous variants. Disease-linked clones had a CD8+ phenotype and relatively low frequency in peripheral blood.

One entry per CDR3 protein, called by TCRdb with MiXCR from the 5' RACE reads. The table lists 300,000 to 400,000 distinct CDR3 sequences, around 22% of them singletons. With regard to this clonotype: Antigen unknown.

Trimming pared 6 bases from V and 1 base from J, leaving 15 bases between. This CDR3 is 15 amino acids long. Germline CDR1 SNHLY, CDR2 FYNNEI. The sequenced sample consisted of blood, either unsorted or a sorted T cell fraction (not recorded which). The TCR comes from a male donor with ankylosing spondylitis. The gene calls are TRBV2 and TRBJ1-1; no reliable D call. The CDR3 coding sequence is TGTGCCAGCAGGCCGAACCCTATACCGAACACTGAAGCTTTCTTT. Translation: CASRPNPIPNTEAFF.